These 3 T cell receptor beta chains originate from one sample sequenced in a study of T cell changes during pregnancy in multiple sclerosis. The protocol was immunoSEQ multiplex PCR, while the TCRdb copy is restricted to in-frame clones and leaves out a portion. The table includes tens of thousands of clones, under 90% detected once. Sequencing was performed on peripheral blood, taken in the first trimester of pregnancy. The source of these receptors is a female donor in good health, enrolled as a control in a pregnancy study.

This rearrangement joins TRBV2 to TRBJ2-1; 8 nucleotides align to TRBD2. V was pared by 5 bases and J by 9 bases, with 9 bases of the junction left unmatched. Germline V gives CDR1 SNHLY, CDR2 FYNNEI. This CDR3 contains 14 residues. This CDR3 is CASSRLATSIEQFF. CDR3 sequence (DNA): TGTGCCAGCAGTCGACTAGCGACTAGTATTGAGCAGTTCTTC.

V usage is TRBV5-4 and J usage is TRBJ2-2, with TRBD2 as a possible D gene (6 bases). Trimming removed 3 bases at V and 0 bases at J, with 15 bases between. The germline gives CDR1 SGHNT, CDR2 YYREEE (reference sequence). The CDR3 totals 17 residues. CDR3 loop: CASSSMGRGSNTGELFF. In DNA, the CDR3 is TGTGCCAGCAGCTCCATGGGGCGGGGTTCGAACACCGGGGAGCTGTTTTTT.

The chain combines TRBV2 with TRBJ2-5; maybe TRBD1 (6 bases). Germline lookup yields CDR1 SNHLY and CDR2 FYNNEI. The CDR3 runs to 14 residues. Trimming removed 0 bases at V and 3 bases at J, with 8 bases between. The DNA for the CDR3 is TGTGCCAGCAGTGAAGCGGACAGCGAAGAGACCCAGTACTTC. Its protein product is CASSEADSEETQYF. Full variable domain (outside the CDR3, taken from reference TRBV2 and TRBJ2-5): EPEVTQTPSHQVTQMGQEVILRCVPISNHLYFYWYRQILGQKVEFLVSFYNNEISEKSEIFDDQFSVERPDGSNFTLKIRSTKLEDSAMYFCASSEADSEETQYFGPGTRLLVL.